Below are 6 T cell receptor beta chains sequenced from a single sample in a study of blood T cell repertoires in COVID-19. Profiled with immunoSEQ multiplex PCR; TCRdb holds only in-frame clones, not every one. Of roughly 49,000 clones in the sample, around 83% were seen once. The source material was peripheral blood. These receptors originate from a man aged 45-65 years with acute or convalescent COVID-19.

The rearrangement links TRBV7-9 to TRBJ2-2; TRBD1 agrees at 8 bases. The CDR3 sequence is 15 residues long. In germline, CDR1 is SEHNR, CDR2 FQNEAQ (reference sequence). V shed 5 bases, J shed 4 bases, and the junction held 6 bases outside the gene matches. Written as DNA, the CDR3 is TGTGCCAGCAGCCCCGGACAGGGCGTCACCGGGGAGCTGTTTTTT. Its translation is CASSPGQGVTGELFF.

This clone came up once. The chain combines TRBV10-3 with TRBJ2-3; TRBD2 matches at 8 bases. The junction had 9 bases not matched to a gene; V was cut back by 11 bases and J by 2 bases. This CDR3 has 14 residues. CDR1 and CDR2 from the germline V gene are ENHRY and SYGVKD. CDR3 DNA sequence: TGTGCCTCGATGGGACTAGGGACCACAGATACGCAGTATTTT. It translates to CASMGLGTTDTQYF.

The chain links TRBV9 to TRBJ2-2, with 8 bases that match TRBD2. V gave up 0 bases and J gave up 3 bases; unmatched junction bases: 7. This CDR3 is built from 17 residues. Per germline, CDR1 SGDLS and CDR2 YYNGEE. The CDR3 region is CASSVAAGAIDTGELFF. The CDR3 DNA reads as TGTGCCAGCAGCGTAGCAGCGGGAGCGATAGACACCGGGGAGCTGTTTTTT.

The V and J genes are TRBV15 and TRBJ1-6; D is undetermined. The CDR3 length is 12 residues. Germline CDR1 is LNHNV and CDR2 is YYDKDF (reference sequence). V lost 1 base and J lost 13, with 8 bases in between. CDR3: CATSRGFQPLHF. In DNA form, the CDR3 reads TGTGCCACCAGCAGAGGTTTTCAGCCCCTCCACTTT.

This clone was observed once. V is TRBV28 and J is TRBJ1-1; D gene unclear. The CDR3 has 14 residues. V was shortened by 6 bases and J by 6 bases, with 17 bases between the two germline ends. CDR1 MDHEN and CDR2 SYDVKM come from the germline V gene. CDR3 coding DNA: TGTGCCAGCAGGACGCTCCTCGGGTTGGCTGAAGCTTTCTTT. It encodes CASRTLLGLAEAFF.

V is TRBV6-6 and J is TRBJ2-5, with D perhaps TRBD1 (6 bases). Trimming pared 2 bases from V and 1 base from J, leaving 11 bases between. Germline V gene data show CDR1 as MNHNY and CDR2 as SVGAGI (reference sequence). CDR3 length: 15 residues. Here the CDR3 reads CASSYGRGPQETQYF. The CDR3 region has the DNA TGTGCCAGCAGTTACGGCAGGGGTCCCCAAGAGACCCAGTACTTC.